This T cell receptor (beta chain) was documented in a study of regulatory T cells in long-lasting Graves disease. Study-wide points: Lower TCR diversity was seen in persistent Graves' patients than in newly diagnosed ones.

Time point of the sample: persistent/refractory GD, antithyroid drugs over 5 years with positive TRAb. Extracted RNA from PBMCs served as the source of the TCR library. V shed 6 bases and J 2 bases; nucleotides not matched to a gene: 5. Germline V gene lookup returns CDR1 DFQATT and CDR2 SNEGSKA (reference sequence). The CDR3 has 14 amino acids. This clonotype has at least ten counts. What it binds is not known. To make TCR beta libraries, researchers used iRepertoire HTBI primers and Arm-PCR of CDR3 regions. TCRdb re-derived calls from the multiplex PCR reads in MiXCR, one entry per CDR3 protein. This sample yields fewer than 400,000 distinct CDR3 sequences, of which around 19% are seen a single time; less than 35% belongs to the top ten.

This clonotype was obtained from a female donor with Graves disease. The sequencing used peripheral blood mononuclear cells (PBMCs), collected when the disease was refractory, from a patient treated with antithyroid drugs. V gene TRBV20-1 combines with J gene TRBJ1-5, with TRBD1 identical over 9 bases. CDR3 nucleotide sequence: TGCAGTGCCCGGACAGGGGTTGGCAATCAGCCCCAGCATTTT. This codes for CSARTGVGNQPQHF.